This T cell receptor (beta chain) stems from a study of T cell repertoires in aging, cancer and after chemotherapy. The overall study: Over several months to years, re-sampled healthy donor repertoires clearly shared clones. Around 10 million TCR reads were in the whole dataset.

Multiplex touch-down PCR with TRB-A/B primers amplified rearranged V-D-J TRB sequences. TCRdb reanalysed the multiplex PCR reads using MiXCR and keeps one entry per CDR3 protein. Among under 6,500 distinct CDR3 sequences listed, approximately 25% were seen once. The template was genomic DNA from peripheral blood, not RNA. Sample: blood. This sequence originates from a human donor in good health.

CDR3 nucleotides: TGCAGTGCCAAACCCCCTACTAGCGGGTATTTCTCCTACGAGCAGTACTTC. Translated: CSAKPPTSGYFSYEQYF. V and J are TRBV20-1 and TRBJ2-7; TRBD2 matches 9 bases. Germline CDR1 DFQATT, CDR2 SNEGSKA (reference sequence). The junction had 15 bases not matched to a gene; V was cut back by 6 bases and J by 0 bases. The CDR3 spans 17 residues.